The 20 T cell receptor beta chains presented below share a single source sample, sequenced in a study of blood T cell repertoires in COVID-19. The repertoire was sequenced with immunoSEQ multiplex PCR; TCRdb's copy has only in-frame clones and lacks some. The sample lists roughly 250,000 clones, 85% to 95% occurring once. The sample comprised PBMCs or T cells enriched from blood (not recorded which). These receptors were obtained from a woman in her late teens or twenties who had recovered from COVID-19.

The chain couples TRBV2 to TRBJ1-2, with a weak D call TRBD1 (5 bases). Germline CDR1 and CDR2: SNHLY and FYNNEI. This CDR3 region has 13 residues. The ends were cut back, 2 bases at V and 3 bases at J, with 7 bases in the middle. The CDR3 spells CASSELGDYGYTF. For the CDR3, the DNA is TGTGCCAGCAGTGAACTAGGGGACTATGGCTACACCTTC.

The CDR3 region is CASTRDRPYNSPLHF. The CDR3, as DNA: TGTGCCAGCACCAGGGACAGACCATATAATTCACCCCTCCACTTT. The chain uses TRBV6-5 and TRBJ1-6, with 7 bases matching TRBD1. CDR3 length: 15 amino acids. V dropped 7 bases and J dropped 4; count of bases not matched to a gene: 7. Germline CDR1 reads MNHEY; CDR2 reads SVGAGI.

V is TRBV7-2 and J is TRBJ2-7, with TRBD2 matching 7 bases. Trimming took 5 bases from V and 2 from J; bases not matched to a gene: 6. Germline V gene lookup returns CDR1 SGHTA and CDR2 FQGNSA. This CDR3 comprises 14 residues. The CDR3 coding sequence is TGTGCCAGCAGCCTCGGACTAGTGGCCTACGAGCAGTACTTC. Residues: CASSLGLVAYEQYF.

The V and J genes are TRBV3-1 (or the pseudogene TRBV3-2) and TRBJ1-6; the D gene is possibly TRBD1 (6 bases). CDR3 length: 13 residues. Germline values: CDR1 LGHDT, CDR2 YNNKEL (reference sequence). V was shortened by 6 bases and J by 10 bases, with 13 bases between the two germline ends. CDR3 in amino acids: CASRHTGKSPLHF. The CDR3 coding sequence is TGTGCCAGCAGACATACAGGGAAGTCACCCCTCCACTTT.

CDR3 nucleotides: TGTGCCAGCTCACCCCAGCTTAGCGGGGGCCCGAACACTGAAGCTTTCTTT. Amino acids: CASSPQLSGGPNTEAFF. This chain connects TRBV18 to TRBJ1-1; tentatively, D is TRBD1 (6 bases). Germline values: CDR1 KGHSH, CDR2 LQKENI. The germline V and J ends were trimmed by 3 bases and 1 base, with 18 bases remaining between them. The CDR3 runs 17 residues.

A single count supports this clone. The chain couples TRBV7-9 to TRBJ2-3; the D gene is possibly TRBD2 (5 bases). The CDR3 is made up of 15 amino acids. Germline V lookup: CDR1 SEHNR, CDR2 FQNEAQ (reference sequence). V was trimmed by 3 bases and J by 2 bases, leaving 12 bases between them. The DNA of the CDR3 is TGTGCCAGCAGCTTCGGCGGGTCCCCCACAGATACGCAGTATTTT. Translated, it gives CASSFGGSPTDTQYF. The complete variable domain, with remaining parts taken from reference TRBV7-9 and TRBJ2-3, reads DTGVSQNPRHKITKRGQNVTFRCDPISEHNRLYWYRQTLGQGPEFLTYFQNEAQLEKSRLLSDRFSAERPKGSFSTLEIQRTEQGDSAMYLCASSFGGSPTDTQYFGPGTRLTVL.

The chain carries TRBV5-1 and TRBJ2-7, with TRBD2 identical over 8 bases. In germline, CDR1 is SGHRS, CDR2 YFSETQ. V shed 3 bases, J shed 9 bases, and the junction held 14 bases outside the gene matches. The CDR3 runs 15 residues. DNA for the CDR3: TGCGCCAGCAGCTCCCCCTTCGGGGGGGACCCTCGGCAGTACTTC. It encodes CASSSPFGGDPRQYF. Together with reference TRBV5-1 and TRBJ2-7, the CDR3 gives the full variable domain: KAGVTQTPRYLIKTRGQQVTLSCSPISGHRSVSWYQQTPGQGLQFLFEYFSETQRNKGNFPGRFSGRQFSNSRSEMNVSTLELGDSALYLCASSSPFGGDPRQYFGPGTRLTVT.

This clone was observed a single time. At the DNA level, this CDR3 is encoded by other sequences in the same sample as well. Written as DNA, the CDR3 is TGTGCCAGCAGTTTGCGGGGTGGTGGCTACACCTTC. Translation: CASSLRGGGYTF. The J gene is TRBJ1-2, the V gene TRBV28; D unclear. The CDR3 is made up of 12 amino acids. Germline V gene lookup returns CDR1 MDHEN and CDR2 SYDVKM. Trimming pared 3 bases from V and 7 bases from J, leaving 9 bases between.

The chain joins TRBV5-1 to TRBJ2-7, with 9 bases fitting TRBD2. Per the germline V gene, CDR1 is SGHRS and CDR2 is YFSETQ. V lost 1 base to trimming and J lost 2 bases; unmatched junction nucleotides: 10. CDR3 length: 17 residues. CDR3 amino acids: CASSLRWLAGNTYEQYF. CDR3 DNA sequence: TGCGCCAGCAGCTTGAGGTGGCTAGCGGGAAATACCTACGAGCAGTACTTC. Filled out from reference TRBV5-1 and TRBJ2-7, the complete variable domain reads KAGVTQTPRYLIKTRGQQVTLSCSPISGHRSVSWYQQTPGQGLQFLFEYFSETQRNKGNFPGRFSGRQFSNSRSEMNVSTLELGDSALYLCASSLRWLAGNTYEQYFGPGTRLTVT.

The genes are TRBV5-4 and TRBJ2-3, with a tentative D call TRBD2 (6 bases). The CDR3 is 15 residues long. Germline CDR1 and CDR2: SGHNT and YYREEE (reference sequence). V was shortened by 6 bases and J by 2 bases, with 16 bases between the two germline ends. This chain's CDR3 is CASTVGSGTTDTQYF. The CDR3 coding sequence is TGTGCCAGCACGGTCGGTAGCGGTACCACAGATACGCAGTATTTT.

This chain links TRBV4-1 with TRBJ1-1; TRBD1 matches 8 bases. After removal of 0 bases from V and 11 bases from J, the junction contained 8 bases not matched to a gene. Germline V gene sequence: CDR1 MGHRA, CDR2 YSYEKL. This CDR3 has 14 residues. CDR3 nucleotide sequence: TGCGCCAGCAGCCAAGATTCGGACAGGGTGAGGGCTTTCTTT. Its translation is CASSQDSDRVRAFF.

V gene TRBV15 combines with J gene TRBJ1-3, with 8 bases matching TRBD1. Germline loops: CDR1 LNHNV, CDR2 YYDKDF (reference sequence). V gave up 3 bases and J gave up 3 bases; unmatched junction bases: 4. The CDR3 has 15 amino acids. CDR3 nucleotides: TGTGCCACCAGCAGGCGGACAGGGAGTGGAAACACCATATATTTT. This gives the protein CATSRRTGSGNTIYF.

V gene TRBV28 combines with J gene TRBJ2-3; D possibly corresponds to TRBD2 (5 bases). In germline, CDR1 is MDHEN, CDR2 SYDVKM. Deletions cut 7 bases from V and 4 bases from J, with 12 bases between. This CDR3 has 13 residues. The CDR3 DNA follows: TGTGCCAGCACCAAGGTCGGGGCAGATACGCAGTATTTT. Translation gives CASTKVGADTQYF. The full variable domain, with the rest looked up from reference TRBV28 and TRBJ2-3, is DVKVTQSSRYLVKRTGEKVFLECVQDMDHENMFWYRQDPGLGLRLIYFSYDVKMKEKGDIPEGYSVSREKKERFSLILESASTNQTSMYLCASTKVGADTQYFGPGTRLTVL.

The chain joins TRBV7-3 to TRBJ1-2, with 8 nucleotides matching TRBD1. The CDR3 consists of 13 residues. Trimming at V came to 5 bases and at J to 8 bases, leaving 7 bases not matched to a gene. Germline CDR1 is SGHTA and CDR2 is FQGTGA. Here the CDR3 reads CASSPDRGGGYTF. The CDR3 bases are TGTGCCAGCAGCCCCGACAGGGGCGGGGGCTACACCTTC.

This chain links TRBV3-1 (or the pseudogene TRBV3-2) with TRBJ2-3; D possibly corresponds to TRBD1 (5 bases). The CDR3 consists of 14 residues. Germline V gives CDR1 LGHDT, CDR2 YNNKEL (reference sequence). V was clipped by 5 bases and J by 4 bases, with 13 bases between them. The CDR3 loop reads CASSYDGASDTQYF. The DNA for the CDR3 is TGTGCCAGCAGCTACGATGGGGCCTCAGATACGCAGTATTTT.

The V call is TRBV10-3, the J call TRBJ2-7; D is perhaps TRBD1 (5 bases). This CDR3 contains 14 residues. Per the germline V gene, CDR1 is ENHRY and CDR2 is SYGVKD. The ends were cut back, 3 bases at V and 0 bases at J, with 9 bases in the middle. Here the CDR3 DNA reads TGTGCCATCAGTGAAGAGACAGCCTCCTACGAGCAGTACTTC. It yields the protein CAISEETASYEQYF.

CDR3 nucleotide sequence: TGCGCCAGCAGCCAGTGGGGCGGGAAAGTCGTCACTGAAGCTTTCTTT. Its translation is CASSQWGGKVVTEAFF. The V call is TRBV5-1, the J call TRBJ1-1; a weak D match, TRBD1 (5 bases). The germline CDR1 and CDR2 sequences are SGHRS and YFSETQ. CDR3 size: 16 residues. V lost 4 bases, J lost 4 bases, and 20 bases lay in between.

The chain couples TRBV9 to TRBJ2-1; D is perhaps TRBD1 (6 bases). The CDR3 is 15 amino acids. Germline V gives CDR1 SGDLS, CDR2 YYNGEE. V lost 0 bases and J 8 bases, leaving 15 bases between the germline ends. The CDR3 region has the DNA TGTGCCAGCAGCGTAGGGGGGCAGGGGCTTGATGAGCAGTTCTTC. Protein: CASSVGGQGLDEQFF. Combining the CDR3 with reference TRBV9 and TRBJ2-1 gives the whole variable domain DSGVTQTPKHLITATGQRVTLRCSPRSGDLSVYWYQQSLDQGLQFLIQYYNGEERAKGNILERFSAQQFPDLHSELNLSSLELGDSALYFCASSVGGQGLDEQFFGPGTRLTVL.

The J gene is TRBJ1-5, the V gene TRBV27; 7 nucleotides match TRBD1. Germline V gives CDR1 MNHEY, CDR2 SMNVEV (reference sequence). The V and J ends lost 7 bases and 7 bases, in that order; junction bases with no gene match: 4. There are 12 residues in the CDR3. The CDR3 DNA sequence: TGTGCCAGCAACAGGGGTAACCAGCCCCAGCATTTT. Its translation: CASNRGNQPQHF.

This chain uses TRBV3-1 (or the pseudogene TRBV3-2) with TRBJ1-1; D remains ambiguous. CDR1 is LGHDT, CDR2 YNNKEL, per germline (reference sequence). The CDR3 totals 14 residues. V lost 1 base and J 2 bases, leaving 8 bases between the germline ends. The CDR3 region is CASSQAGFNTEAFF. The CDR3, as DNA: TGTGCCAGCAGCCAAGCAGGATTTAACACTGAAGCTTTCTTT.